A single sample is the source of the 24 T cell receptor beta chains below, sequenced in a study of PD-1 blockade in classical Hodgkin lymphoma. The time point denotes: cycle 4 day 1 (C4D1), after less than 7 weeks of nivolumab. Patients all relapsed after autologous stem cell transplantation, and there was variation in brentuximab vedotin exposure. TCRdb keeps only in-frame clones here, not all; method: immunoSEQ multiplex PCR. The data hold under 60,000 clones, with approximately 86% observed a single time. The sample here was peripheral blood mononuclear cells (PBMCs), taken before the fourth cycle of nivolumab. These TCRs come from a human donor with classical Hodgkin lymphoma.

The chain combines TRBV11-2 with TRBJ1-1; 7 nucleotides line up with TRBD1. From germline, CDR1 is SGHAT and CDR2 FQNNGV. J was trimmed by 4 bases and V by 10 bases; bases with no gene match: 9. The CDR3 spans 13 residues. The CDR3 DNA follows: TGTGCCACGAGGGGGACAGCTGGCACTGAAGCTTTCTTT. Its protein product is CATRGTAGTEAFF.

The rearrangement links TRBV9 to TRBJ1-1, with TRBD1 identical over 8 bases. Germline assignment: CDR1 SGDLS and CDR2 YYNGEE. Trimming cost V 8 bases and J 1 base; bases outside gene matches: 7. CDR3 length equals 14 residues. As DNA, the CDR3 is TGTGCCAGTATGACAGGGGTGGGGAACACTGAAGCTTTCTTT. Protein sequence: CASMTGVGNTEAFF.

The V gene is TRBV4-1, the J gene TRBJ2-5; TRBD2 is a possible D gene (6 bases). V was pared by 2 bases and J by 14 bases, with 21 bases between. The CDR3 is made up of 14 amino acids. Germline CDR1 reads MGHRA; CDR2 reads YSYEKL. The CDR3 protein is CASSQPRTSTLLYF. CDR3 coding DNA: TGCGCCAGCAGCCAACCCCGAACTAGCACCCTCTTATACTTC.

The sample holds one count of this clone. J is TRBJ2-3 and V is TRBV5-6, with 7 bases lining up with TRBD2. The germline CDR1 and CDR2 sequences are SGHDT and YYEEEE. This CDR3 region has 14 residues. With V trimmed by 7 bases and J by 0 bases, 5 bases remained unmatched. CDR3 protein: CASRREGSTDTQYF. In nucleotides, the CDR3 is TGTGCCAGCCGTAGGGAGGGAAGCACAGATACGCAGTATTTT.

V and J are TRBV7-9 and TRBJ2-1; TRBD1 matches 7 bases. The CDR3 spans 15 residues. V shed 4 bases, J shed 4 bases, and the junction held 7 bases outside the gene matches. CDR1 SEHNR and CDR2 FQNEAQ come from the germline V gene (reference sequence). The CDR3 DNA sequence: TGTGCCAGCAGCTCCGACGGGACAGTATACAATGAGCAGTTCTTC. Encoded protein: CASSSDGTVYNEQFF.

V is TRBV18 and J is TRBJ1-4, with 8 bases lining up with TRBD1. V shed 3 bases, J shed 2 bases, and the junction held 5 bases outside the gene matches. This CDR3 is built from 16 residues. The germline gives CDR1 KGHSH, CDR2 LQKENI. CDR3 in amino acids: CASSPRQGTTNEKLFF. CDR3 bases: TGTGCCAGCTCACCCCGACAGGGGACCACTAATGAAAAACTGTTTTTT.

V gene TRBV19 combines with J gene TRBJ2-1; 9 bases are shared with TRBD2. This CDR3 is 16 amino acids long. Trimming at V came to 5 bases and at J to 3 bases, leaving 8 bases not matched to a gene. Per the germline V gene, CDR1 is LNHDA and CDR2 is SQIVND (reference sequence). CDR3 in DNA: TGTGCCAGTAGTCCCCAGACTAGCGGACACTACAATGAGCAGTTCTTC. Its translation is CASSPQTSGHYNEQFF.

The V gene is TRBV2, the J gene TRBJ2-3; 9 nucleotides line up with TRBD2. V lost 6 bases and J lost 5; bases outside the gene matches: 15. Per the germline V gene, CDR1 is SNHLY and CDR2 is FYNNEI. This CDR3 spans 17 amino acids. The CDR3 loop is CASREATLREGRDTQYF. DNA of the CDR3: TGTGCCAGCAGGGAGGCGACTTTGCGGGAGGGCCGAGATACGCAGTATTTT.

The DNA for the CDR3 is TGTGCCAGCAGCGTAGCAGGGACTGGGGCCAACGTCCTGACTTTC. This translates into CASSVAGTGANVLTF. The chain uses TRBV9 and TRBJ2-6; tentative D call: TRBD1 (5 bases). V shed 0 bases and J shed 2 bases, with 6 bases lying between them. There are 15 residues in the CDR3. Germline CDR1 SGDLS, CDR2 YYNGEE. Combining the CDR3 with reference TRBV9 and TRBJ2-6 gives the whole variable domain DSGVTQTPKHLITATGQRVTLRCSPRSGDLSVYWYQQSLDQGLQFLIQYYNGEERAKGNILERFSAQQFPDLHSELNLSSLELGDSALYFCASSVAGTGANVLTFGAGSRLTVL.

The J gene is TRBJ2-2, the V gene TRBV7-6; maybe TRBD1 (5 bases). The CDR3 length is 13 residues. V dropped 2 bases and J dropped 7 bases, with 8 bases sitting between them. In germline, CDR1 is SGHVS, CDR2 FNYEAQ. CDR3 coding DNA: TGTGCCAGCAGCTTAAGGGGAAGCGGGGAGCTGTTTTTT. Residues: CASSLRGSGELFF.

The V gene is TRBV19, the J gene TRBJ1-4; D possibly corresponds to TRBD1 (5 bases). V dropped 3 bases and J dropped 5 bases, with 7 bases sitting between them. Germline CDR1 and CDR2: LNHDA and SQIVND (reference sequence). The CDR3 runs 13 residues. CDR3: CASSISGNEKLFF. The CDR3, as DNA: TGTGCCAGTAGTATTTCAGGGAATGAAAAACTGTTTTTT.

The chain combines TRBV6-5 with TRBJ1-3, with a possible D match to TRBD1 (6 bases). Trimming left V 6 bases short and J 5 bases short, with 17 bases between. The CDR3 consists of 15 residues. CDR1 MNHEY and CDR2 SVGAGI come from the germline V gene. CDR3 residues: CASSRTGLVRNTIYF. CDR3 coding DNA: TGTGCCAGCAGCCGCACAGGGCTCGTTCGAAACACCATATATTTT.

The V and J genes are TRBV7-9 and TRBJ1-2, with D unclear. CDR3 size: 13 residues. CDR1 and CDR2 from the germline V gene are SEHNR and FQNEAQ (reference sequence). Between the trimmed V and J ends, which lost 2 bases and 3 bases, there was a span of 7 bases. In DNA form, the CDR3 reads TGTGCCAGCAGCTTATCGAAAGACTATGGCTACACCTTC. Its protein product is CASSLSKDYGYTF.

This sequence joins TRBV5-1 and TRBJ1-1; D remains unclear. From germline, CDR1 is SGHRS and CDR2 YFSETQ. The CDR3 is 14 residues long. The V and J ends lost 0 bases and 4 bases respectively, with 10 bases between them. CDR3 nucleotides: TGCGCCAGCAGCTTGGTATATAGAGGCACTGAAGCTTTCTTT. This gives the protein CASSLVYRGTEAFF. Combining the CDR3 with reference TRBV5-1 and TRBJ1-1 gives the whole variable domain KAGVTQTPRYLIKTRGQQVTLSCSPISGHRSVSWYQQTPGQGLQFLFEYFSETQRNKGNFPGRFSGRQFSNSRSEMNVSTLELGDSALYLCASSLVYRGTEAFFGQGTRLTVV.

CDR3 residues: CSVARRTGRGQETQYF. The CDR3 DNA reads as TGCAGCGTGGCCAGAAGGACAGGGCGAGGCCAAGAGACCCAGTACTTC. The chain joins TRBV29-1 to TRBJ2-5; 8 bases map to TRBD1. Trimming cost V 6 bases and J 1 base; bases outside gene matches: 13. The CDR3 loop spans 16 amino acids. The germline CDR1 and CDR2 sequences are SQVTM and ANQGSEA.

The CDR3 reads CASRDSNQPQHF. CDR3 nucleotides: TGTGCCAGTAGGGATAGCAATCAGCCCCAGCATTTT. The V and J genes are TRBV19 and TRBJ1-5; no definite D call. CDR1 and CDR2 from the germline V gene are LNHDA and SQIVND (reference sequence). V lost 6 bases, J lost 0 bases, and 3 bases lay in between. This CDR3 is built from 12 residues. The full variable domain, completed using reference TRBV19 and TRBJ1-5, is DGGITQSPKYLFRKEGQNVTLSCEQNLNHDAMYWYRQDPGQGLRLIYYSQIVNDFQKGDIAEGYSVSREKKESFPLTVTSAQKNPTAFYLCASRDSNQPQHFGDGTRLSIL.

The rearrangement joins TRBV6-5 to TRBJ2-1; no clear D gene. V was cut by 10 bases and J by 6 bases, with 22 bases left in between. Germline V CDR1 and CDR2: MNHEY, SVGAGI. This CDR3 region has 15 residues. The CDR3 nucleotides are TGTGCCACCACCCCTGATAAGATGGTAGTCAATGAGCAGTTCTTC. It yields the protein CATTPDKMVVNEQFF.

The genes are TRBV19 and TRBJ1-5; D ambiguous. Deletions cut 2 bases from V and 0 bases from J, with 8 bases between. CDR3 length equals 15 residues. Germline V gene lookup returns CDR1 LNHDA and CDR2 SQIVND (reference sequence). DNA for the CDR3: TGTGCCAGTAGTATAACACAGCTTAGCAATCAGCCCCAGCATTTT. Protein product: CASSITQLSNQPQHF.

Here the CDR3 DNA reads TGTGCCAGTGCCCCCTTAGCGGGAGAGGAGACCCAGTACTTC. Translation: CASAPLAGEETQYF. The chain couples TRBV19 to TRBJ2-5, with TRBD2 matching over 9 bases. The CDR3 is 14 amino acids. In germline, CDR1 is LNHDA, CDR2 SQIVND (reference sequence). J gave up 5 bases and V 8 bases, and 9 bases lay outside the gene matches.

The chain employs TRBV6-5 and TRBJ2-2; D might be TRBD1 or TRBD2, each matching 5 bases. Looked up from germline, CDR1 is MNHEY and CDR2 is SVGAGI. The ends were cut back, 8 bases at V and 0 bases at J, with 10 bases in the middle. This CDR3 spans 14 amino acids. The CDR3, as DNA: TGTGCCAGCCGGGGCAGGCCGAACACCGGGGAGCTGTTTTTT. Encoded protein: CASRGRPNTGELFF.

This rearrangement joins TRBV9 to TRBJ2-7; TRBD2 might be the D (6 bases). The V end lost 0 bases, the J end lost 6 bases, and 16 bases lay between the germline ends. The CDR3 loop spans 15 amino acids. Germline CDR1 and CDR2: SGDLS and YYNGEE. The CDR3 region has the DNA TGTGCCAGCAGCGTAGGAATCGGGGGTCGGGGCGAGCAGTACTTC. Protein sequence: CASSVGIGGRGEQYF.

The V call is TRBV13, the J call TRBJ1-1, with 7 positions matching TRBD1. This CDR3 region has 14 residues. With V trimmed by 5 bases and J by 1 base, 4 bases remained unmatched. Germline CDR1 PRHDT, CDR2 FYEKMQ (reference sequence). This CDR3 reads CASSPGQRNTEAFF. CDR3 nucleotide sequence: TGTGCCAGCAGCCCGGGACAGAGGAACACTGAAGCTTTCTTT.

The chain uses TRBV7-8 and TRBJ2-5, with D tentatively TRBD1 or TRBD2 (5 bases each). The V end lost 1 base, the J end lost 5 bases, and 14 bases lay between the germline ends. The CDR3 loop spans 15 amino acids. Germline V gene sequence: CDR1 SGHVS, CDR2 FQNEAQ. CDR3 coding DNA: TGTGCCAGCAGCTTAGTGGCAGGGCGGAGGGAGACCCAGTACTTC. It encodes CASSLVAGRRETQYF.

The count of this clone is one. The gene calls are TRBV25-1 and TRBJ2-7; D ambiguous. V was cut by 2 bases and J by 0 bases, with 5 bases left in between. The CDR3 loop spans 13 amino acids. Germline CDR1 is MGHDK and CDR2 is SYGVNS. Here the CDR3 DNA reads TGTGCCAGCAGTGAAACGGCCTCCTACGAGCAGTACTTC. Translating it yields CASSETASYEQYF.